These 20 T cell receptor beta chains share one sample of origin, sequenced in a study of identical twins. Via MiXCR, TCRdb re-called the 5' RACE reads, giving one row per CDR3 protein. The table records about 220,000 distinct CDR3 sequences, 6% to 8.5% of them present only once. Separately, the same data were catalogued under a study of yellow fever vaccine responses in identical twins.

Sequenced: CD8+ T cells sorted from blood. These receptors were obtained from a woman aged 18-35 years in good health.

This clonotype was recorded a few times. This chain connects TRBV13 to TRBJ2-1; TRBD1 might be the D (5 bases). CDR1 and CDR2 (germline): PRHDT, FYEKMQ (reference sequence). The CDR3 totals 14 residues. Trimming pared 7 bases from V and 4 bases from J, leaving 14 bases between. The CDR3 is CASTRASGYNEQFF. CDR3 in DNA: TGTGCCAGCACCAGGGCCTCCGGATACAATGAGCAGTTCTTC.

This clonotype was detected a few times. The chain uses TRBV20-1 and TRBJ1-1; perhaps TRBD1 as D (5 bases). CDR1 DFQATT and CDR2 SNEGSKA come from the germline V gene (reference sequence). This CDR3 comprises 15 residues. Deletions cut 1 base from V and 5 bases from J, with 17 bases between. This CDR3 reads CSARGGLGVGTEAFF. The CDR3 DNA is TGCAGTGCTAGAGGGGGATTGGGGGTGGGAACTGAAGCTTTCTTT.

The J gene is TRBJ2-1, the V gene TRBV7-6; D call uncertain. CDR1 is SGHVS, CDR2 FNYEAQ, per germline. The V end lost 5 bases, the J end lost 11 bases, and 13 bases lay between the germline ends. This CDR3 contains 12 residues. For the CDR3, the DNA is TGTGCCAGCAGCCCCACTCTGGACCAGCAGTTCTTC. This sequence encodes CASSPTLDQQFF. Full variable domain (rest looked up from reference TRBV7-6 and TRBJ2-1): GAGVSQSPRYKVTKRGQDVALRCDPISGHVSLYWYRQALGQGPEFLTYFNYEAQQDKSGLPNDRFSAERPEGSISTLTIQRTEQRDSAMYRCASSPTLDQQFFGPGTRLTVL.

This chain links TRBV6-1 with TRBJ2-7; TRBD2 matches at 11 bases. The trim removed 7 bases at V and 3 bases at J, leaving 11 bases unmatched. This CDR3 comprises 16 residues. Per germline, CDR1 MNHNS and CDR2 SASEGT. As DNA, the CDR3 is TGTGCCAGCAAAACCAAGACTAGCGGGGATGACTACGAGCAGTACGTC. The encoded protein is CASKTKTSGDDYEQYV.

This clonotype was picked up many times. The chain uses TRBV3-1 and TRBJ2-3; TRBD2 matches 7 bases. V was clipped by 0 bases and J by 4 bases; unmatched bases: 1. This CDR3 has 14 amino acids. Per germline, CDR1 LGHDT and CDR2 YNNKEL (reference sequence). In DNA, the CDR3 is TGTGCCAGCAGCCAAGACCTAGCGGCAGATACGCAGTATTTT. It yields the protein CASSQDLAADTQYF.

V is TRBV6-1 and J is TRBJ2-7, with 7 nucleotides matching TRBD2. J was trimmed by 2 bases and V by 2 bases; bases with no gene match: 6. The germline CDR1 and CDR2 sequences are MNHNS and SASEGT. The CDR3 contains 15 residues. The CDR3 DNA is TGTGCCAGCAGTGAAAAGGCTAGCGGAACCTACGAGCAGTACTTC. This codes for CASSEKASGTYEQYF.

In nucleotides, the CDR3 is TGTGCCAGCAGATTTAGCGGGGGGGCCTACAATGAGCAGTTCTTC. Translated: CASRFSGGAYNEQFF. The rearrangement joins TRBV12-3 or TRBV12-4 to TRBJ2-1, with TRBD2 identical over 11 bases. Trimming removed 6 bases from V and 2 bases from J; junction bases left unmatched: 3. CDR3 length: 15 residues.

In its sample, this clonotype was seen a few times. The CDR3 region is CASSNVGPRTDTQYF. Written as DNA, the CDR3 is TGTGCCAGCAGTAATGTAGGTCCCCGCACAGATACGCAGTATTTT. The genes are TRBV12-3 or TRBV12-4 and TRBJ2-3; no reliable D call. Trimming cost V 5 bases and J 1 base, with 13 bases left between them. The CDR3 is made up of 15 amino acids.

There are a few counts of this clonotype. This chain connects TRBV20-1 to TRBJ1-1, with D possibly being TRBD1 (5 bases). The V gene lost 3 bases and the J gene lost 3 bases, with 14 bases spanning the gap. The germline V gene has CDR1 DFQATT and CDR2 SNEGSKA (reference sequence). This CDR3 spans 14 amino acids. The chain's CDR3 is CSARFRGRDTEAFF. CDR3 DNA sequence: TGCAGTGCTAGGTTTAGGGGCCGGGACACTGAAGCTTTCTTT.

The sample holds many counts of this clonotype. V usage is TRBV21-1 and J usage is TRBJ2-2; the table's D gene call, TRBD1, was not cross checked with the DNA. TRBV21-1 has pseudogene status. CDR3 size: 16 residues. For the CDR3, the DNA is TGTGCCAGCAGCCCCCGGGGACAGATGGGCACCGGGGAGCTGTTTTTT. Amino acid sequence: CASSPRGQMGTGELFF.

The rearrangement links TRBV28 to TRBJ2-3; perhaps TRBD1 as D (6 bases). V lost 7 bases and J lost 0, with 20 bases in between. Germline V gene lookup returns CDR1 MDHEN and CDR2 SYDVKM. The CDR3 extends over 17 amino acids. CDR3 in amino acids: CASTLLRTESSTDTQYF. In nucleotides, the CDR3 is TGTGCCAGCACCTTACTAAGGACAGAATCTAGCACAGATACGCAGTATTTT.

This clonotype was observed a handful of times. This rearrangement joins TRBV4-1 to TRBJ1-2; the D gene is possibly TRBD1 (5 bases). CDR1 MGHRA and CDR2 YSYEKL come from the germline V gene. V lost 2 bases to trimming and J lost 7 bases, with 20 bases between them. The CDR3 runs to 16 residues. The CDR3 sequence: CASSQTGHLDASGYTF. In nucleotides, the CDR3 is TGCGCCAGCAGCCAAACCGGACACTTGGATGCGAGTGGCTACACCTTC.

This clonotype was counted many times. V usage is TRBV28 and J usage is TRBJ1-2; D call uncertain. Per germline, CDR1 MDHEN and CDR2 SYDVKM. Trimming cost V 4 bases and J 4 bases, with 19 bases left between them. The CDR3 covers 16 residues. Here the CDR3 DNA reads TGTGCCAGCAGTTACCCATCCCCCTCATTGTTCTATGGCTACACCTTC. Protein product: CASSYPSPSLFYGYTF.

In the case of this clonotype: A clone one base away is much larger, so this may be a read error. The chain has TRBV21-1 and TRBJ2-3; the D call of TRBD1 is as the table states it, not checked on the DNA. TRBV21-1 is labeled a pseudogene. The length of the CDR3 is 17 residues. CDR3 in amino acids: CATSKWDRGRGADTQYF. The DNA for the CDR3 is TGTGCCACCAGCAAGTGGGACAGGGGCCGGGGGGCCGATACGCAGTATTTT.

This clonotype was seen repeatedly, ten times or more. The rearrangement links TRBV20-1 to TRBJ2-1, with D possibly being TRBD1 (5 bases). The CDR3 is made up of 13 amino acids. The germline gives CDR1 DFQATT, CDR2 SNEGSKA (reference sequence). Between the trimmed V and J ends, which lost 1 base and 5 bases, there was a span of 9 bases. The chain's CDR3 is CSARGSRDNEQFF. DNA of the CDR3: TGCAGTGCTAGAGGTTCCAGGGACAATGAGCAGTTCTTC.

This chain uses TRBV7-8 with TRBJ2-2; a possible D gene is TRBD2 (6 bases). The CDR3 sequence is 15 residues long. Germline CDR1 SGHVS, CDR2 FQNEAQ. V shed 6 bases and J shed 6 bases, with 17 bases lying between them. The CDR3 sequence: CASRVTGTRAGELFF. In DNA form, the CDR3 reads TGTGCCAGCAGAGTAACCGGGACTCGGGCCGGGGAGCTGTTTTTT.

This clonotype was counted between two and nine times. The CDR3 nucleotides are TGTGCCACCAGCAGTTCCGGGCGGGGGGCGTGGGAGACCCAGTACTTC. This codes for CATSSSGRGAWETQYF. V and J are TRBV15 and TRBJ2-5; 8 nucleotides align to TRBD2. J gave up 5 bases and V 3 bases, and 11 bases lay outside the gene matches. CDR1 and CDR2 from the germline V gene are LNHNV and YYDKDF (reference sequence). The CDR3 contains 16 residues.

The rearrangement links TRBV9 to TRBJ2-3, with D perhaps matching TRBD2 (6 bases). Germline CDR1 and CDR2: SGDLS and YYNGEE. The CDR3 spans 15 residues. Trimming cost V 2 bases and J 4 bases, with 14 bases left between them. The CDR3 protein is CASSVDGSRPDTQYF. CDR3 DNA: TGTGCCAGCAGCGTCGACGGGAGTCGCCCAGATACGCAGTATTTT.

This chain's CDR3 is CASGLGSYEQYF. For the CDR3, the DNA is TGTGCTAGTGGTTTGGGGTCGTACGAGCAGTACTTC. The chain employs TRBV12-5 and TRBJ2-7, with D unresolved. V was shortened by 1 base and J by 4 bases, with 5 bases between the two germline ends. This CDR3 is built from 12 residues. Looked up from germline, CDR1 is LGHNT and CDR2 is FRNRAP.

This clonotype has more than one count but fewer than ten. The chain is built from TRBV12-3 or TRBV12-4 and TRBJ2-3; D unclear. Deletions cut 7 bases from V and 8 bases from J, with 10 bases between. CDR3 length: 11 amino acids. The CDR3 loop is CASTQVGTQYF. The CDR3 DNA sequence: TGTGCCAGCACCCAAGTGGGTACGCAGTATTTT.